This TCR beta chain was observed in a study of T cell changes during pregnancy in multiple sclerosis. This CDR3 has 17 amino acids. Trimming at V came to 0 bases and at J to 0 bases, leaving 7 bases not matched to a gene. Germline-derived CDR1 and CDR2 are MGHRA and YSYEKL. The data were produced by immunoSEQ multiplex PCR, yet TCRdb's version contains in-frame clones alone and is incomplete. The table has 36,000 or so clones, around 89% seen once; the top ten hold approximately 10%. This TCR was sampled from a female donor with multiple sclerosis, enrolled in a pregnancy study. The chain links TRBV4-1 to TRBJ2-7; 8 bases map to TRBD2. This specimen was CD8+ T cells from peripheral blood mononuclear cells, taken in the third trimester of pregnancy. The CDR3 loop reads CASSQEGAGGPSYEQYF. In DNA, the CDR3 is TGCGCCAGCAGCCAAGAAGGCGCGGGAGGCCCCTCCTACGAGCAGTACTTC.